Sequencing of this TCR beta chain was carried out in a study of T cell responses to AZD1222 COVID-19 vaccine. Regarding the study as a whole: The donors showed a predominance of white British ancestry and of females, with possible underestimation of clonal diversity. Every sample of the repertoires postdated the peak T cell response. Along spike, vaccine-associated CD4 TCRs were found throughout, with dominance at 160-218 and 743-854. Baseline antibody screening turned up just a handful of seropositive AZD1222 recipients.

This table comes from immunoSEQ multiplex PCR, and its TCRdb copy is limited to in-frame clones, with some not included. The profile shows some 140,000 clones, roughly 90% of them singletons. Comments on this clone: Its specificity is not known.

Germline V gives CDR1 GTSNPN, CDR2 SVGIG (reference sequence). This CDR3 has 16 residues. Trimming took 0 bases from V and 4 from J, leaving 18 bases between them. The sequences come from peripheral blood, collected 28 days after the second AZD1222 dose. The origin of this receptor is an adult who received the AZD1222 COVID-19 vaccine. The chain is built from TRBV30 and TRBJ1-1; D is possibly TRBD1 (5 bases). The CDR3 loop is CAWSVRQGAFSTEAFF. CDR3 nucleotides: TGTGCCTGGAGTGTGAGGCAGGGTGCCTTTAGCACTGAAGCTTTCTTT.